The entry that follows covers one T cell receptor (beta chain) sequence. In the authors' workflow: Nucleated cell counts were estimated from reference gene primer amplification. Produced via immunoSEQ multiplex PCR; TCRdb's table is partial and in-frame only. The D gene and trimming were derived from the DNA, and the V and J assignments and clone size from that table. Here the sample spans roughly 440,000 clones, approximately 90% being singletons. Seattle-derived patients entered the study during active infection and were followed longitudinally. These data belong to a study of blood T cell repertoires in COVID-19. On the study more broadly: The origin of the acute and convalescent COVID-19 samples was the United States, Italy and Spain. PBMCs, B-cell-depleted T cells, or T cells provided the cDNA or gDNA that made up the material.

Trimming left V 9 bases short and J 0 bases short, with 12 bases between. There are 13 residues in the CDR3. From germline, CDR1 is SGHRS and CDR2 YFSETQ. V usage is TRBV5-1 and J usage is TRBJ1-1; D may be TRBD1 (6 bases). This receptor was identified in a woman between 50 and 59 years old with COVID-19, enrolled during active disease. The specimen sequenced was peripheral blood. CDR3 region: CANRVAVNTEAFF. In nucleotides, the CDR3 is TGCGCCAACAGGGTAGCGGTGAACACTGAAGCTTTCTTT.